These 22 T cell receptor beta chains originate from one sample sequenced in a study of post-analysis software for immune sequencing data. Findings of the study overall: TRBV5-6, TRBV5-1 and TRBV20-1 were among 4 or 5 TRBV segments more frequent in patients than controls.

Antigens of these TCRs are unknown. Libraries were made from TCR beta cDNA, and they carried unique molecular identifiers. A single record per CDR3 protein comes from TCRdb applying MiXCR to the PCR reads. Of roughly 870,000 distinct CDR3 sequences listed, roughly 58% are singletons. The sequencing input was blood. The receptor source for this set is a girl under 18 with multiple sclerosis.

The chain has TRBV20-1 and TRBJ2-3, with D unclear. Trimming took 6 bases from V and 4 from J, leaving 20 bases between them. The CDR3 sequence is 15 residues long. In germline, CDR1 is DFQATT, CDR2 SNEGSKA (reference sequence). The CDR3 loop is CSAATWTLGSDTQYF. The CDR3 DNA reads TGCAGTGCCGCGACGTGGACGTTGGGGTCAGATACGCAGTATTTT.

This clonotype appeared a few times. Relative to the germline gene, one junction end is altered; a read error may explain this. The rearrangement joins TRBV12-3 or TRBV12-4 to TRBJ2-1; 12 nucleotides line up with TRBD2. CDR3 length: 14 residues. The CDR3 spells CASSLAGGFHEQFF. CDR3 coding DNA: TGTGCCAGCAGTCTAGCGGGGGGGTTCCATGAGCAGTTCTTC.

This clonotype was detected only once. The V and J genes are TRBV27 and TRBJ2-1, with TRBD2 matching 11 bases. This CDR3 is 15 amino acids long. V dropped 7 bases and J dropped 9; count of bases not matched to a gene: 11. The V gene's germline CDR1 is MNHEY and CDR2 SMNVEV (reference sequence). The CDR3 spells CASKGYELAGVEQFF. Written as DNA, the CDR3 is TGTGCCAGCAAGGGTTACGAACTAGCGGGAGTTGAGCAGTTCTTC.

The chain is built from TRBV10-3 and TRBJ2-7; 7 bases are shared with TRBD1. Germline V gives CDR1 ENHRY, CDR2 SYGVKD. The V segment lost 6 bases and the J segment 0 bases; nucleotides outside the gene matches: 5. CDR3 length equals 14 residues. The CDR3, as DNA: TGTGCCATCAGGGATCGGGACAGCTCCTACGAGCAGTACTTC. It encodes CAIRDRDSSYEQYF.

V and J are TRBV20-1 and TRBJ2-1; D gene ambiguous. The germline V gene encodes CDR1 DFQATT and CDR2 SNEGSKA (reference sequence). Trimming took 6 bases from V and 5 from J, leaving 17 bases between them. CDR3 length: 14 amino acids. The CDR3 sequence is CSAPRQRRNNEQFF. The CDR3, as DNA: TGCAGTGCGCCCCGCCAGCGACGCAACAATGAGCAGTTCTTC.

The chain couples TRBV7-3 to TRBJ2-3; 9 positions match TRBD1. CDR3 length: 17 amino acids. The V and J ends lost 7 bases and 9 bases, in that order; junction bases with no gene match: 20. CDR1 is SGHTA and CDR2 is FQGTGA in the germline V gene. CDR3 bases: TGTGCCAGCACCCCAGGGGGGACAGGGATCGATGCCCGGACGCAGTATTTT. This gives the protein CASTPGGTGIDARTQYF.

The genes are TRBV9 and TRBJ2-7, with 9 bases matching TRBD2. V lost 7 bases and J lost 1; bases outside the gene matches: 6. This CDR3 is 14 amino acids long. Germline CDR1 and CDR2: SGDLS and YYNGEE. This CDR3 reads CASASGTLSYEQYF. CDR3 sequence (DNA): TGTGCCAGCGCTAGCGGGACCCTATCCTACGAGCAGTACTTC.

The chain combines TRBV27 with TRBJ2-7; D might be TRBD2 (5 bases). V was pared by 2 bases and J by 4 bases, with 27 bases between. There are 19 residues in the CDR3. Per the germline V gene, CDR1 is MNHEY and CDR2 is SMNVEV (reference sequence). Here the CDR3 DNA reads TGTGCCAGCAGTTTAAGGCCATCCTATTCGGGGAGCGAAGATTACGAGCAGTACTTC. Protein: CASSLRPSYSGSEDYEQYF.

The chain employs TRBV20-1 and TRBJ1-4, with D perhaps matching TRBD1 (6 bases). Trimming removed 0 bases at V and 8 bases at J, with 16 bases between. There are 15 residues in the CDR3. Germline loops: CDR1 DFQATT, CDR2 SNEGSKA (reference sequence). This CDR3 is CSARDRTGRDEKLFF. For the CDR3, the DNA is TGCAGTGCTAGAGATCGAACAGGGAGGGACGAAAAACTGTTTTTT.

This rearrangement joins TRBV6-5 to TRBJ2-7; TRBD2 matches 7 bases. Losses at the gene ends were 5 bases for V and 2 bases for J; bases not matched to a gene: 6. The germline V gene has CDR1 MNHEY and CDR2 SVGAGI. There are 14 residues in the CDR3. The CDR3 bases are TGTGCCAGCAGTGAGACTAGCACGCCCTACGAGCAGTACTTC. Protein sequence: CASSETSTPYEQYF.

The CDR3 DNA reads TGTGCCAGTCGGACAGGGTCGCCCTCCTACGAGCAGTACTTC. It yields the protein CASRTGSPSYEQYF. The V and J genes are TRBV6-5 and TRBJ2-7; 8 bases map to TRBD1. V gave up 9 bases and J gave up 0 bases; unmatched junction bases: 7. This CDR3 has 14 amino acids. The germline V gene has CDR1 MNHEY and CDR2 SVGAGI.

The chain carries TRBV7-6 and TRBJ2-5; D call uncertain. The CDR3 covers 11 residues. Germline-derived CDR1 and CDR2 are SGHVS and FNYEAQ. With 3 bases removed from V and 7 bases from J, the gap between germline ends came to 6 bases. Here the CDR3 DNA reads TGTGCCAGCAGCTTCTCGGGGACCCAGTACTTC. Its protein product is CASSFSGTQYF. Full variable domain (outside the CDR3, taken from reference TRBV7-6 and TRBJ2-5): GAGVSQSPRYKVTKRGQDVALRCDPISGHVSLYWYRQALGQGPEFLTYFNYEAQQDKSGLPNDRFSAERPEGSISTLTIQRTEQRDSAMYRCASSFSGTQYFGPGTRLLVL.

This chain's CDR3 is CSARPPFYNEQFF. The CDR3 DNA is TGCAGTGCTAGACCGCCTTTTTACAATGAGCAGTTCTTC. The V and J genes are TRBV20-1 and TRBJ2-1; D is unclear. CDR1 and CDR2 (germline): DFQATT, SNEGSKA (reference sequence). V was cut by 2 bases and J by 4 bases, with 9 bases left in between. The CDR3 runs 13 residues.

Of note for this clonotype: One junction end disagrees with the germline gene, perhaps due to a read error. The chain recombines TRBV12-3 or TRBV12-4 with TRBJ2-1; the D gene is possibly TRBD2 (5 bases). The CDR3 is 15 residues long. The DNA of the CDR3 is TGTACCAGCACCCTACGCGTCACCCGGGAAAATGAGCAGTTCTTC. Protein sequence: CTSTLRVTRENEQFF.

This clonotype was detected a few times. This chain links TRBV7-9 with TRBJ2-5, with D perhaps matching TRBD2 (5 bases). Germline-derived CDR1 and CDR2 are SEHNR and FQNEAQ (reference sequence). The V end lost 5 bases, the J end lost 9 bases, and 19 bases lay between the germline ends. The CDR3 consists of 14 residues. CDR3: CASSPPGLSRSQYF. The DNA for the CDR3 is TGTGCCAGCAGCCCCCCCGGACTCTCGAGGTCCCAGTACTTC.

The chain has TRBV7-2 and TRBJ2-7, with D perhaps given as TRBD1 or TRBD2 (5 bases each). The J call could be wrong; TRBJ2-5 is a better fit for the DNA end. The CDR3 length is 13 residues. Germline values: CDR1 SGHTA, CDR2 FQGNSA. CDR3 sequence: CASSGGPEETQYF. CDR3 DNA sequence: TGTGCCAGCAGCGGGGGACCAGAAGAGACCCAGTACTTC.

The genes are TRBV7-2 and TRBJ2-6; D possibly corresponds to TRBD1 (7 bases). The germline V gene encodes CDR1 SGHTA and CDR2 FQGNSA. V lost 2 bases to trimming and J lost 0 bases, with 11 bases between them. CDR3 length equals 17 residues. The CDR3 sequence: CASSLPRGDSGANVLTF. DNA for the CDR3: TGTGCCAGCAGCTTACCCAGGGGGGACTCTGGGGCCAACGTCCTGACTTTC.

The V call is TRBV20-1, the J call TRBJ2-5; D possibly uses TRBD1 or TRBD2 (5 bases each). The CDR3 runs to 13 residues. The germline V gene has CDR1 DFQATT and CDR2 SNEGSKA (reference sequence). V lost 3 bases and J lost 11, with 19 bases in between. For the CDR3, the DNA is TGCAGTGCTAGCTCGACAGTGACGGAGGAGCAGTACTTC. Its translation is CSASSTVTEEQYF.

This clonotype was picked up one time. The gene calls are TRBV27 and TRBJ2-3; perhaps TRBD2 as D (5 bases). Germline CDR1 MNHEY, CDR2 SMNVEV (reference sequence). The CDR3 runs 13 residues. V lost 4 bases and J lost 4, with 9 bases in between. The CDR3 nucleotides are TGTGCCAGCAGTTGGGTCGGGGCAGATACGCAGTATTTT. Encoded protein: CASSWVGADTQYF.

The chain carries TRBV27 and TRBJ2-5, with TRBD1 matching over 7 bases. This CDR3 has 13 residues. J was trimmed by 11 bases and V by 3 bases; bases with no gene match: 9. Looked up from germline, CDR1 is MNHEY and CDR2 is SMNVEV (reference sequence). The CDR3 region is CASSFETGWEQYF. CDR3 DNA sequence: TGTGCCAGCAGTTTCGAGACAGGGTGGGAGCAGTACTTC.

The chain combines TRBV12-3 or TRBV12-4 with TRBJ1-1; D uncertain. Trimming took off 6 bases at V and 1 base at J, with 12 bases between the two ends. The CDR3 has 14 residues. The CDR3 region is CASSRPVSNTEAFF. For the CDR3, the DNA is TGTGCCAGCAGCCGCCCGGTTTCGAACACTGAAGCTTTCTTT.

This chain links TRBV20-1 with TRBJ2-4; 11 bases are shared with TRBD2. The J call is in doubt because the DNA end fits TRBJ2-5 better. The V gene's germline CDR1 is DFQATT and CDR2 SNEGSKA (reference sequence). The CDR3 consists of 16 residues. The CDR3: CSARDSASGGWETQYF. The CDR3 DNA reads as TGCAGTGCTAGAGATTCGGCTAGCGGGGGGTGGGAGACCCAGTACTTC.